This is a list of T cell receptor beta chains from one sample in a study of blood T cell repertoires in COVID-19. Assay used: immunoSEQ multiplex PCR; TCRdb lists only in-frame clones, some missing. The data contain approximately 59,000 clones, about 89% of them singletons. Specimen: peripheral blood. The receptors come from a human donor in a cohort sampled during active COVID-19. The CDR3 runs from the conserved cysteine through the conserved F or W. A D gene is named only where the DNA matches it firmly. The listing skips clone size in some rows; elsewhere it reads once, few, many or a size class.

once	TRBV11-2	TRBJ2-2	TRBD2	16	TGTGCCAGCAGCTTAGGGGCTAGCGGGAAAGTAGGGGAGCTGTTTTTT	CASSLGASGKVGELFF
.	TRBV18	TRBJ1-1	.	15	TGTGCCAGCTCGGAATACGGGTTAGTGAACACTGAAGCTTTCTTT	CASSEYGLVNTEAFF
.	TRBV13	TRBJ1-1	TRBD1	14	TGTGCCAGCAGCCCGGACAGGGGGTTCGCTGAAGCTTTCTTT	CASSPDRGFAEAFF
.	TRBV19	TRBJ1-5	TRBD1	15	TGTGCCAGTAAAGCGGACAGGGTTAGGAATCAGCCCCAGCATTTT	CASKADRVRNQPQHF
.	TRBV3-1/TRBV3-2	TRBJ1-1	TRBD1	15	TGTGCCAGCAGCCAGGCCGGACAGGGTAAAACTGAAGCTTTCTTT	CASSQAGQGKTEAFF
.	TRBV30	TRBJ1-5	TRBD1	13	TGTGCCTGGGGACAGGGTCGCAATCAGCCCCAGCATTTT	CAWGQGRNQPQHF
.	TRBV4-3	TRBJ2-1	.	13	TGCGCCAGCAGCCAGGACTCCCCGAATGAGCAGTTCTTC	CASSQDSPNEQFF
once	TRBV19	TRBJ1-1	.	14	TGTGCCAGTAGTATCGGGGTCGGGGTTACTGAAGCTTTCTTT	CASSIGVGVTEAFF
.	TRBV20-1	TRBJ1-2	.	11	TGCAGTGCCCCTAGGATCTATGGCTACACCTTC	CSAPRIYGYTF
.	TRBV20-1	TRBJ2-7	.	11	TGCAGTGCTAGGGGGGGCTACGAGCAGTACTTC	CSARGGYEQYF
.	TRBV15	TRBJ2-3	TRBD1	17	TGTGCCACCAGCAGAGATGGCCCAAGGGGGCGCACAGATACGCAGTATTTT	CATSRDGPRGRTDTQYF
.	TRBV24-1	TRBJ2-2	.	13	TGTGCCACCGGGAACAGGGACACCGGGGAGCTGTTTTTT	CATGNRDTGELFF
.	TRBV5-1	TRBJ2-5	TRBD1	16	TGCGCCAGCAGCTTGGCCCCCACAGGGGGCTTCGAGACCCAGTACTTC	CASSLAPTGGFETQYF
.	TRBV4-1	TRBJ2-3	.	12	TGCGCCAGCAGCCAAGTAACTGATACGCAGTATTTT	CASSQVTDTQYF
.	TRBV5-1	TRBJ1-1	.	15	TGCGCCAGCAGCCAATCAGGAACCAGGGACACTGAAGCTTTCTTT	CASSQSGTRDTEAFF
.	TRBV21-1	TRBJ1-2	.	15	TGTGCCAGCAGCTCGCCGGGACAGGGGGCGCGTGGCTACACCTTC	CASSSPGQGARGYTF
.	TRBV2	TRBJ2-7	.	11	TGTGCCAGCAGGTATTACTACGAGCAGTACTTC	CASRYYYEQYF
once	TRBV6-5	TRBJ2-1	.	15	TGTGCCAGCAGTTACCAGGGGATAGTGGTCAATGAGCAGTTCTTC	CASSYQGIVVNEQFF
.	TRBV2	TRBJ2-5	TRBD1	17	TGTGCCAGCAGGGGACAGGGCATTTTGGGTACTTTAGAGACCCAGTACTTC	CASRGQGILGTLETQYF
once	TRBV29-1	TRBJ2-7	.	11	TGCAGCGCCGCGACTAGTTCCGAGCAGTACTTC	CSAATSSEQYF
once	TRBV19	TRBJ2-7	TRBD1	14	TGTGCCAGTAGTTCCTACAGGGGGCCCTACGAGCAGTACTTC	CASSSYRGPYEQYF
.	TRBV7-9	TRBJ1-1	.	15	TGTGCCAGCAGCTCCCTTTCAGGGGTTAGGACTGAAGCTTTCTTT	CASSSLSGVRTEAFF
few	TRBV7-2	TRBJ1-1	TRBD1	14	TGTGCCAGCAGCCCAGGGGGCGTGAACACTGAAGCTTTCTTT	CASSPGGVNTEAFF
.	TRBV5-4	TRBJ2-1	TRBD1	16	TGTGCCAGCAGAGCTGACAGGGGGCGCTTCTACAATGAGCAGTTCTTC	CASRADRGRFYNEQFF
once	TRBV3-1/TRBV3-2	TRBJ1-5	.	15	TGTGCCAGCAGCCAAGAGCCAGGGATAAATCAGCCCCAGCATTTT	CASSQEPGINQPQHF
.	TRBV4-1	TRBJ1-6	.	16	TGCGCCAGCAGCCAAGGACAGCAATATTATAATTCACCCCTCCACTTT	CASSQGQQYYNSPLHF
.	TRBV21-1	TRBJ1-5	.	14	TGTGCCAGCAGTAGCAGGGGGGCTAATCAGCCCCAGCATTTT	CASSSRGANQPQHF